These 16 T cell receptor beta chains were sequenced from one sample in a study of cytomegalovirus exposure and HLA in healthy donors. The PCR used 60 Vbeta and 13 Jbeta primers. Clones were read by immunoSEQ multiplex PCR, and TCRdb kept only the in-frame ones, dropping some. The sample gives about 160,000 clones, around 81% of which show up once; 13% is in the top ten. Sequenced sample: PBMCs. These receptors came from a woman aged 45-60 years in good health and CMV-seronegative.

The V call is TRBV28, the J call TRBJ2-2; 10 positions match TRBD1. The J segment lost 5 bases and the V segment lost 7 bases, leaving 10 bases of the junction unmatched. This CDR3 has 16 residues. From germline, CDR1 is MDHEN and CDR2 SYDVKM. The CDR3 is CASTHGDRGKTGELFF. Here the CDR3 DNA reads TGTGCCAGCACTCATGGGGACAGGGGCAAAACCGGGGAGCTGTTTTTT.

This clone was seen just once. The V call is TRBV28, the J call TRBJ2-2, with no clear D. The CDR3 totals 15 residues. Germline CDR1 reads MDHEN; CDR2 reads SYDVKM. V shed 6 bases and J shed 6 bases, with 17 bases lying between them. This CDR3 is CASRRTSWSSGELFF. The CDR3 DNA reads as TGTGCCAGCAGACGAACCTCGTGGAGTTCCGGGGAGCTGTTTTTT. The full variable domain, with the rest looked up from reference TRBV28 and TRBJ2-2, is DVKVTQSSRYLVKRTGEKVFLECVQDMDHENMFWYRQDPGLGLRLIYFSYDVKMKEKGDIPEGYSVSREKKERFSLILESASTNQTSMYLCASRRTSWSSGELFFGEGSRLTVL.

The sample holds a few counts of this clone. V is TRBV9 and J is TRBJ2-7; D uncertain. Germline lookup yields CDR1 SGDLS and CDR2 YYNGEE. This CDR3 spans 14 amino acids. With 1 base removed from V and 2 bases from J, the gap between germline ends came to 10 bases. The CDR3 spells CASSVNPDTYEQYF. The CDR3 DNA reads as TGTGCCAGCAGCGTAAATCCTGACACCTACGAGCAGTACTTC. The variable domain in full, with the rest retrieved from reference TRBV9 and TRBJ2-7, is DSGVTQTPKHLITATGQRVTLRCSPRSGDLSVYWYQQSLDQGLQFLIQYYNGEERAKGNILERFSAQQFPDLHSELNLSSLELGDSALYFCASSVNPDTYEQYFGPGTRLTVT.

The chain joins TRBV15 to TRBJ1-2, with D uncertain. V was shortened by 1 base and J by 2 bases, with 11 bases between the two germline ends. The CDR3 has 15 amino acids. Germline values: CDR1 LNHNV, CDR2 YYDKDF (reference sequence). Written as DNA, the CDR3 is TGTGCCACCAGCAGAGCTCTGACAAAAAACTATGGCTACACCTTC. Its protein is CATSRALTKNYGYTF. Combining the CDR3 with reference TRBV15 and TRBJ1-2 gives the whole variable domain DAMVIQNPRYQVTQFGKPVTLSCSQTLNHNVMYWYQQKSSQAPKLLFHYYDKDFNNEADTPDNFQSRRPNTSFCFLDIRSPGLGDTAMYLCATSRALTKNYGYTFGSGTRLTVV.

The CDR3, as DNA: TGCGCCAGCAGCCAAGACGTCGGGGCCTACGAGCAGTACTTC. The encoded protein is CASSQDVGAYEQYF. The chain recombines TRBV4-3 with TRBJ2-7, with D tentatively TRBD2 (5 bases). V shed 0 bases and J shed 2 bases, with 8 bases lying between them. Germline V lookup: CDR1 LGHNA, CDR2 YSLEER. There are 14 residues in the CDR3.

The genes are TRBV9 and TRBJ2-1, with D tentatively TRBD1 (6 bases). The V gene's germline CDR1 is SGDLS and CDR2 YYNGEE. V dropped 3 bases and J dropped 5 bases, with 21 bases sitting between them. CDR3 size: 17 residues. The CDR3 sequence is CASSDSVEMAGDNEQFF. The DNA for the CDR3 is TGTGCCAGCAGCGATTCGGTGGAAATGGCAGGGGACAATGAGCAGTTCTTC.

There are a few counts of this clone. The V and J genes are TRBV5-4 and TRBJ1-2; D is ambiguous. The CDR3 runs to 13 residues. The V end lost 0 bases, the J end lost 8 bases, and 11 bases lay between the germline ends. CDR1 and CDR2 (germline): SGHNT, YYREEE (reference sequence). CDR3 loop: CASSLGDNEGYTF. The CDR3 DNA reads as TGTGCCAGCAGCTTGGGTGACAACGAAGGCTACACCTTC.

In nucleotides, the CDR3 is TGTGCCAGCAGCCCCGGGGAGTACAATGAGCAGTTCTTC. The encoded protein is CASSPGEYNEQFF. The chain has TRBV9 and TRBJ2-1; TRBD2 might be the D (5 bases). The CDR3 contains 13 residues. Trimming cost V 4 bases and J 4 bases, with 9 bases left between them. CDR1 and CDR2 from the germline V gene are SGDLS and YYNGEE.

The chain combines TRBV4-1 with TRBJ2-5; D is uncertain. V gave up 1 base and J gave up 1 base, with 13 bases separating them. From germline, CDR1 is MGHRA and CDR2 YSYEKL. The CDR3 extends over 16 amino acids. In DNA, the CDR3 is TGCGCCAGCAGCCAAGTGATAGGATCTAGCCAAGAGACCCAGTACTTC. Protein product: CASSQVIGSSQETQYF.

DNA of the CDR3: TGTGCCAGCAGCGCCGGAGTTAGCGGGATAAGGCAGTTCTTC. It specifies CASSAGVSGIRQFF. This sequence joins TRBV5-6 and TRBJ2-1, with 8 positions matching TRBD2. Per the germline V gene, CDR1 is SGHDT and CDR2 is YYEEEE. The CDR3 extends over 14 amino acids. Trimming cost V 4 bases and J 12 bases; bases outside gene matches: 12.

The chain joins TRBV27 to TRBJ2-5; tentative D call: TRBD2 (5 bases). Deletions cut 2 bases from V and 4 bases from J, with 8 bases between. CDR1 is MNHEY and CDR2 is SMNVEV in the germline V gene (reference sequence). This CDR3 is built from 13 residues. For the CDR3, the DNA is TGTGCCAGCAGTTTAGGTGGAGGAGAGACCCAGTACTTC. Its translation: CASSLGGGETQYF.

The rearrangement joins TRBV6-6 to TRBJ1-5, with 7 bases fitting TRBD1. Germline values: CDR1 MNHNY, CDR2 SVGAGI (reference sequence). The CDR3 is 15 amino acids. With V trimmed by 4 bases and J by 5 bases, 8 bases remained unmatched. The CDR3 region has the DNA TGTGCCAGCAGTTTCCGACAGGGTATCCATCAGCCCCAGCATTTT. Its translation is CASSFRQGIHQPQHF.

The chain is built from TRBV7-2 and TRBJ1-5, with TRBD1 identical over 7 bases. This CDR3 has 14 residues. The J segment lost 3 bases and the V segment lost 6 bases, leaving 5 bases of the junction unmatched. In germline, CDR1 is SGHTA, CDR2 FQGNSA. CDR3 amino acids: CASSLTGYNQPQHF. CDR3 DNA: TGTGCCAGCAGTTTGACAGGGTACAATCAGCCCCAGCATTTT.

This clone came up a few times. The rearrangement links TRBV30 to TRBJ1-2; 9 bases map to TRBD1. Losses at the gene ends were 7 bases for V and 7 bases for J; bases not matched to a gene: 10. Germline-derived CDR1 and CDR2 are GTSNPN and SVGIG (reference sequence). The CDR3 spans 13 residues. This chain's CDR3 is CASITGGERGYTF. The CDR3 DNA reads as TGTGCCTCGATTACAGGGGGCGAACGTGGCTACACCTTC.

CDR3: CASSPSGTNSYGYTF. The CDR3 DNA follows: TGTGCCAGTAGTCCTTCCGGGACAAACTCCTATGGCTACACCTTC. V and J are TRBV19 and TRBJ1-2; TRBD1 might be the D (6 bases). This CDR3 contains 15 residues. Between the trimmed V and J ends, which lost 5 bases and 4 bases, there was a span of 17 bases. Per the germline V gene, CDR1 is LNHDA and CDR2 is SQIVND (reference sequence).

The chain employs TRBV30 and TRBJ1-5; weak D call: TRBD1 (5 bases). This CDR3 region has 14 residues. V shed 2 bases and J shed 4 bases, with 12 bases lying between them. Germline CDR1 reads GTSNPN; CDR2 reads SVGIG (reference sequence). CDR3 nucleotide sequence: TGTGCCTGGAGTAGTGGGGCAGGGAATCAGCCCCAGCATTTT. The encoded protein is CAWSSGAGNQPQHF.